The 8 T cell receptor beta chains below all came from one sample that was sequenced in a study of shared clonotypes between healthy human individuals. Only in-frame clones appear in the TCRdb table, and some are missing; sequencing was by immunoSEQ multiplex PCR. Of about 680,000 clones listed, 92% were seen once; the top ten hold approximately 22%. Naive CD8 cells lacked CD45RO, underwent positive selection for CCR7 and left out terminally differentiated effector memory CD45RA+ cells. The sequenced sample was naive CD8+ T cells sorted from blood. The source is a man aged 30 to 39 in good health.

The chain joins TRBV10-3 to TRBJ2-5, with 12 bases identical to TRBD2. This CDR3 region has 16 residues. V lost 4 bases and J lost 3; bases outside the gene matches: 6. Germline loops: CDR1 ENHRY, CDR2 SYGVKD. In nucleotides, the CDR3 is TGTGCCATCAGTGGGAGGACTAGCGGGGACGAAGAGACCCAGTACTTC. It translates to CAISGRTSGDEETQYF.

The rearrangement links TRBV27 to TRBJ1-2; D is perhaps TRBD1 (5 bases). CDR1 is MNHEY and CDR2 is SMNVEV in the germline V gene (reference sequence). Trimming stripped 2 bases from V and 7 bases from J, with 11 bases between. This CDR3 has 13 amino acids. CDR3 DNA: TGTGCCAGCAGTTTAGGCAGGGCTTCTGGCTACACCTTC. Protein: CASSLGRASGYTF.

The chain has TRBV19 and TRBJ2-1; 12 positions agree with TRBD2. CDR3 length equals 16 residues. The germline V gene encodes CDR1 LNHDA and CDR2 SQIVND (reference sequence). V was pared by 5 bases and J by 8 bases, with 10 bases of the junction left unmatched. In nucleotides, the CDR3 is TGTGCCAGTAGTGCACTAGCGGGAGGCGTTTCTTATGAGCAGTTCTTC. Its translation: CASSALAGGVSYEQFF.

CDR3 sequence (DNA): TGTGCCAGCAGCTTGGGTAGGGACAGGGGTTCAGGTGAGCAGTACTTC. Amino acid sequence: CASSLGRDRGSGEQYF. V usage is TRBV7-4 and J usage is TRBJ2-7; 10 bases are a match to TRBD1. J lost 7 bases, V lost 3 bases, and 12 bases had no gene match. CDR3 length equals 16 residues. In germline, CDR1 is SGHVT, CDR2 SQSDAQ.

The chain carries TRBV14 and TRBJ2-4, with D perhaps being TRBD1 or TRBD2 (6 bases each). The CDR3 has 17 residues. Germline values: CDR1 SGHDN, CDR2 FVKESK. V was pared by 0 bases and J by 1 base, with 13 bases between. The CDR3 sequence is CASSQDRGLGAKNIQYF. CDR3 nucleotides: TGTGCCAGCAGCCAAGATCGGGGGCTGGGGGCCAAAAACATTCAGTACTTC.

The chain joins TRBV30 to TRBJ1-5, with 9 bases matching TRBD1. V dropped 2 bases and J dropped 6; count of bases not matched to a gene: 5. Germline CDR1 is GTSNPN and CDR2 is SVGIG (reference sequence). The CDR3 spans 14 residues. In DNA, the CDR3 is TGTGCCTGGAGTTACGGGACAGGGCTTCAGCCCCAGCATTTT. This encodes CAWSYGTGLQPQHF.

In this sample, this clone turned up once. The chain recombines TRBV13 with TRBJ1-5; D possibly corresponds to TRBD1 (5 bases). CDR1 PRHDT and CDR2 FYEKMQ come from the germline V gene (reference sequence). Trimming left V 7 bases short and J 9 bases short, with 13 bases between. This CDR3 spans 12 amino acids. The CDR3 protein is CASKGQAGPQHF. The CDR3 DNA sequence: TGTGCCAGCAAGGGGCAGGCGGGGCCCCAGCATTTT.

Written as DNA, the CDR3 is TGTGCCAGCGGGTATTACGAGCAGTACTTC. This translates into CASGYYEQYF. This chain links TRBV6-5 with TRBJ2-7; D not certain. V was trimmed by 8 bases and J by 4 bases, leaving 6 bases between them. The CDR3 length is 10 residues. Germline V gene sequence: CDR1 MNHEY, CDR2 SVGAGI.